This T cell receptor beta chain was found in a study of cytomegalovirus exposure and HLA in healthy donors (dated by TCRdb to 2016 to 2017). Turning to the overall study: In an earlier analysis of 587 of the donors, 276 Gb of sequence data and some 120 million unique TCR beta sequences from 180 million or so T cells were reported. The study aimed to test whether cataloging public T cell receptors could reveal signatures of past pathogen exposure. Class I and class II HLA loci were covered by the typing at four-digit resolution. An early release covering more than 500 HLA-typed donors comprised about 300 gigabases of sequencing data and about 90 million unique TCR sequences. In the later analysis, no new phenotypic data were used to find candidate immune exposures; instead, reliance was placed on TCR beta sequences and their occurrence across donors. The study combined high-throughput TCR immunosequencing, statistical association of individual TCRs with disease status, and machine learning to predict cytomegalovirus infection status. Across some 400 genotyped donors of the cohort, an average of approximately 240,000 unique TCR beta nucleotide sequences per donor were sequenced, and 15% to 20% of those sequences were non-productive. Every discovery cohort repertoire had been produced on one sequencing platform. Because of strong linkage in the cohort, four or five DR-DQ haplotypes were treated as single units for association and clustering. In a later genetic analysis, genome-wide SNP genotypes for about 65% of the roughly 670 donors were used, and that subset was treated as a discovery cohort. In a later analysis, previously published TCR beta repertoires from some 640 donors were re-analyzed and high-resolution HLA genotyping was added so that TCR occurrence patterns could be studied. Among the roughly 370 genotyped donors, 81% belonged to the genetic ancestry cluster associated with self-reported Caucasian donors. Donor age, sex, ethnicity and CMV serostatus were compiled together with the repertoire data. An earlier analysis of some 600 of the donors applied high-throughput TCR beta sequencing to assess whether each TCR beta V gene segment acted as functional or pseudogenic. Using immunosequencing, the study profiled T cell repertoires from fewer than 850 subjects and related those repertoires to cytomegalovirus serostatus. Typing coverage differed by locus: A, B, C, DRB1 and DQB1 were typed in about 629-640 donors, DQA1 in approximately 520, DPA1 in around 610, and DPB1 in around 440. Besides the first cohort of roughly 660 subjects, a separate validation cohort made up of 90 to 150 different subjects was used. General conclusions and limits of the study: Broadly in line with IMGT annotations, most TCR beta V segments showed up in productive rearrangements about 87% or about 30% of the time in an earlier analysis of 450 to 750 of the donors. Because counts were too low, 15 to 20 rarely observed V segments, including chromosome 9 orphons, were left out of the earlier analysis of roughly 600 of the donors. At a false discovery rate of 0.05, a later analysis linked under 20,000 TCR beta sequences to specific HLA alleles. Some IMGT-functional V segments, including TRBV6-2 and TRBV6-3, could not be distinguished by the 87-base-pair reads and were therefore excluded. A cluster of highly shared sequence variants was judged likely to represent a technical artifact of the sequencing pipeline. In both the original and validation cohorts, the classifier was reported to diagnose cytomegalovirus status with high specificity and sensitivity. HLA typing was unavailable for some donors at each locus, so association tests used only the typed subset. A further reported finding was that TCR beta sequences accurately predicted the HLA-A and HLA-B alleles for most subjects in the first cohort. According to a later analysis, TCR association rates differed among HLA loci, with DRB1 alleles showing the most associated TCRs and HLA-C alleles showing the fewest. In a later analysis, several top co-occurrence clusters were reported to appear linked to parvovirus B19, influenza, CMV and Epstein-Barr virus. According to a later genetic analysis, donors in an Asian-associated ancestry cluster had fewer N-insertions in productive TCRs than the approximately 650-donor mean. According to a later analysis, most CMV-associated TCR beta chains appeared to be HLA-restricted, and the HLA associations seemed to be driven largely by CMV exposure. Sequencing depth was assumed to be roughly uniform across donors in the presence/absence analyses, though that assumption may not hold. The study gave a list of around 170 TCR beta chains associated with cytomegalovirus. An association between a missense DCLRE1C variant and V-gene and J-gene trimming of TCR beta chains was found in a later genetic analysis and replicated in an independent cohort. Most TCR sequences were seen in very few donors, while some public TCRs were found in many individuals. According to the authors, the approach could potentially be generalized to other disease states and immunological phenotypes. In vitro tests confirmed that a few of the cytomegalovirus-associated TCR beta chains recognize cytomegalovirus antigens. The cohort was sequenced for TCR beta chains only, and without alpha or paired-chain data the features that could be detected were limited. For the cohort, immune exposure information was limited to CMV serostatus. Linkage disequilibrium might explain the correlated functional status among segregating V segments, but an unknown experimental factor could not be ruled out. Assigning TCR associations to individual alleles was difficult when HLA alleles, especially DR and DQ, strongly co-occurred. In a later analysis, HLA-associated TCR beta chains were found to be more clonally expanded and to have lower generation probabilities than equally common non-associated chains.

The cohort consisted of 600 to 700 healthy bone marrow donors. At the time of sampling, all cohort members were nominally healthy, though unrecorded immune exposures were likely present. The donor tested CMV seronegative, placing the donor among the 350 or so seronegative members of the cohort. Every donor gave a peripheral blood sample, and the peripheral blood mononuclear cells from that sample were used for TCR beta sequencing. The Qiagen DNeasy Blood Extraction Kit was used to extract genomic DNA from the blood cell samples. The junction shows trimming of 5 bases on V and 8 bases on J, plus 30 bases between the germline ends. Inclusive of the bounding cysteine and phenylalanine, the CDR3 is 18 residues long. This entry keeps only the CDR3 DNA: 54 bases, framed from base 1. Sequences SGHTA (CDR1) and FQGNSA (CDR2) are obtained from the germline V gene. Note on this clone: The specificity of this receptor is unknown. Base qualities are not at hand, and no much larger clone is one base apart.

The library was generated by the immunoSEQ multiplex PCR assay. A mixture of 60 forward primers for TCR Vbeta segments and 13 reverse primers for TCR Jbeta segments was used in the multiplex PCR. A multiplex PCR assay on genomic DNA amplified the CDR3 region of rearranged TCR beta genes. The amplified TCR beta libraries were sequenced on the Illumina HiSeq System as 87-base-pair reads. In the source study's methods: In a later analysis, tens of millions of unique TCR beta chains were counted across the 500 to 850 repertoires, and roughly 11 million of these chains were shared by at least two donors. Raw reads were error-corrected and collapsed into unique sequences with a nearest-neighbor algorithm that merged closely related sequences to remove PCR and sequencing errors. CDR3 sequences were aligned to IMGT reference sequences to assign V, D and J gene segments. For a sequence to be retained, at least a six-nucleotide match to both a V gene segment and a J gene segment was required. Rearrangements were called productive when the CDR3 lacked stop codons and stayed in frame with V and J; all others were non-productive. CDR3 was defined by IMGT convention, running from the second conserved V-encoded cysteine to the conserved J-encoded phenylalanine. The earlier analysis of some 540 of the donors excluded any sequence lacking an unambiguous match to a single V gene segment. In an earlier analysis of 587 of the donors, V segments were called functional above 56.7% productive rearrangements and were called segregating when the between-donor standard deviation exceeded 5%. To diagnose cytomegalovirus status from the catalog of TCR beta chain sequences, a statistical classification framework was built. In a later analysis, V and J genes were assigned by comparing TCR nucleotide sequences against IMGT/GENE-DB human TR gene sequences. A later analysis assigned CDR3 sequences and most-parsimonious VDJ recombination scenarios with the TCRdist pipeline. A later analysis defined each TCR beta chain by its CDR3 amino acid sequence plus V-gene family, and excluded reads lacking a unique V-gene family. To address suspected cross-contamination and a sequencing artifact, a later analysis removed approximately 600 highly shared, low-generation-probability nucleotide sequences. In a later analysis, a clonal expansion index for each public chain was calculated from normalized within-repertoire ranks of inferred template counts. In a later analysis, generation probabilities were computed using a VDJ recombination model fitted to out-of-frame rearrangements, and the results were checked against IGoR. A later analysis scored TCR-TCR, TCR-HLA and TCR-CMV co-occurrence with hypergeometric tests, applying a repertoire-size bias correction to TCR pairs. To estimate false discovery rates, a later analysis permuted the HLA or CMV assignments 20 times. In a later analysis, co-occurring TCRs were grouped using DBSCAN, and TCRdist sequence similarity was added for clustering within HLA-allele-positive subsets. Co-occurrence clustering excluded repertoires with fewer than 30,000 or more than 120,000 public chains, plus five with anomalous nucleotide sharing. What TCRdb holds here is the immuneACCESS table cut down to in-frame rearrangements. Part of the clones is not present; checked against another copy, under half of the missing clones reflect an unresolved V gene, and the others are unexplained. V and J calls and clone size are given by that table; D and trimming were obtained from the DNA. In this sample the table shows 100,000 to 150,000 clones, approximately 80% of which occur a single time. The ten largest make up roughly 2.5% of the sample.

The sequence derives from a boy younger than 10 in good health and CMV-seronegative. Sequenced material: PBMCs. Rearrangement joined TRBV7-2 to TRBJ1-2, and the D gene may be TRBD1, 6 bases matching. The DNA sequence follows: TGTGCCAGCAGCCTCCGACAGGAACAGGGAGGGTTGTCGGCCGGCTACACCTTC. Translated, it reads CASSLRQEQGGLSAGYTF.